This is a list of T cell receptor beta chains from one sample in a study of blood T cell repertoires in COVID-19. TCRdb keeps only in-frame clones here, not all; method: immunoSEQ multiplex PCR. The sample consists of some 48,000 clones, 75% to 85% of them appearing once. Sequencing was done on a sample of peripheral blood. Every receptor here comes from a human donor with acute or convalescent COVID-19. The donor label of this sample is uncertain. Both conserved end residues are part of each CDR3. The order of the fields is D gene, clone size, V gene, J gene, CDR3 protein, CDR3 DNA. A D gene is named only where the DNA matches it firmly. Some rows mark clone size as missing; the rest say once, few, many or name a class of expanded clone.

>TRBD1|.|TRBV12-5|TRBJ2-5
CASGMGQGEEETQYF
TGTGCTAGTGGTATGGGACAGGGGGAAGAGGAGACCCAGTACTTC
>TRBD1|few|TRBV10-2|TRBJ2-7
CASSDTGTGSYEQYF
TGCGCCAGCAGCGATACCGGGACAGGTTCCTACGAGCAGTACTTC
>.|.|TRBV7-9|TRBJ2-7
CASSLALGGKQYF
TGTGCCAGCAGCTTAGCGTTAGGGGGAAAGCAGTACTTC
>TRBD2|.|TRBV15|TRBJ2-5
CATSRGGPTGGETQYF
TGTGCCACCAGCAGAGGGGGACCTACGGGGGGAGAGACCCAGTACTTC
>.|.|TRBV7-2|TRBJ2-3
CASSLVRGVTDTQYF
TGTGCCAGCAGCTTAGTACGGGGAGTTACAGATACGCAGTATTTT
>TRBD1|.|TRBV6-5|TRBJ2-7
CASSYTDRGYEQYF
TGTGCCAGCAGTTACACTGACAGGGGCTACGAGCAGTACTTC
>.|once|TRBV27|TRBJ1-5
CASSTTGFGNQPQHF
TGTGCCAGCAGTACGACCGGGTTCGGTAATCAGCCCCAGCATTTT
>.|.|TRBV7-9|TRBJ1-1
CASSLQGFTEAFF
TGTGCCAGCAGCTTGCAGGGCTTCACTGAAGCTTTCTTT
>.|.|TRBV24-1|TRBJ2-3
CATSDKAGLTDTQYF
TGTGCCACCAGTGATAAGGCGGGGCTGACAGATACGCAGTATTTT
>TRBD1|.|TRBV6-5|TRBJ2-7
CASSSRDRTPYEQYF
TGTGCCAGCAGCAGCCGGGACAGGACACCTTACGAGCAGTACTTC
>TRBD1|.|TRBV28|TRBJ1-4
CASSPGQGWATNEKLFF
TGTGCCAGCAGTCCAGGACAGGGATGGGCAACTAATGAAAAACTGTTTTTT
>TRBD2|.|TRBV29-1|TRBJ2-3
CSVNIGGTDTQYF
TGCAGCGTTAATATCGGGGGGACAGATACGCAGTATTTT
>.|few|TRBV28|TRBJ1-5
CASSEGNQPQHF
TGTGCCAGCAGCGAGGGCAATCAGCCCCAGCATTTT
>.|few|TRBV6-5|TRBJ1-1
CASTLPGGAEAFF
TGTGCCAGCACCCTCCCCGGCGGGGCGGAAGCTTTCTTT
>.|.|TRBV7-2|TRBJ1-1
CASSLAVGRSNTEAFF
TGTGCCAGCAGCTTAGCGGTGGGCAGAAGTAACACTGAAGCTTTCTTT
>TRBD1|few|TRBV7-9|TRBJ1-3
CASSVGQGTSGNTIYF
TGTGCCAGCAGCGTCGGACAGGGAACGTCTGGAAACACCATATATTTT
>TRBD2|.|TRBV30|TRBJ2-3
CAWSFSTSLRPTDTQYF
TGTGCCTGGAGTTTCTCGACTAGCCTACGCCCGACAGATACGCAGTATTTT
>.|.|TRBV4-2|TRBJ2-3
CASSKASQGASTDTQYF
TGTGCCAGCAGCAAAGCGTCGCAAGGGGCTAGCACAGATACGCAGTATTTT
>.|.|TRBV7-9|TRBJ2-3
CASSLGGTSYSTDTQYF
TGTGCCAGCAGCTTAGGGGGGACAAGTTATAGCACAGATACGCAGTATTTT
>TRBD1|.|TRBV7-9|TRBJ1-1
CASSLAARGAFF
TGTGCCAGCAGCTTAGCGGCCAGGGGGGCTTTCTTT
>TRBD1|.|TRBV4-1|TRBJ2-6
CASSQGGQGASGANVLTF
TGCGCCAGCAGCCAAGGCGGACAGGGAGCCTCTGGGGCCAACGTCCTGACTTTC
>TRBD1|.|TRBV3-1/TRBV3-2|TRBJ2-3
CASSLAGTGILGTDTQYF
TGTGCCAGCAGCTTAGCCGGGACAGGCATATTGGGAACAGATACGCAGTATTTT